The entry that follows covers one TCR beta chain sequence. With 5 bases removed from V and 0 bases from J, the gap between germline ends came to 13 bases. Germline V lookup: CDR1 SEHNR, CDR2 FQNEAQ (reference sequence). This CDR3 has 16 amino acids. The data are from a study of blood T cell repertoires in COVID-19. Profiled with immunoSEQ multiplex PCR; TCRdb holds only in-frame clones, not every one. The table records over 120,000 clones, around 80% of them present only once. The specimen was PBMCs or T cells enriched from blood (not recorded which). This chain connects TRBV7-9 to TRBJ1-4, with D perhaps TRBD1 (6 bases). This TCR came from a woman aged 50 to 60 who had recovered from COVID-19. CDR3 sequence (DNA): TGTGCCAGCAGCATAAGGACAGCTGCAACTAATGAAAAACTGTTTTTT. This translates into CASSIRTAATNEKLFF.